These 17 T cell receptor beta chains were all obtained from the same sample, sequenced in a study of response to subunit inactivated influenza vaccine. In TCRdb, the RT-PCR reads were re-called with MiXCR into one record per CDR3 protein. The profile covers just under 250,000 distinct CDR3 sequences, with less than 15% appearing a single time and approximately 8.4% taken by the ten largest. The sequencing used non-naive T cells sorted from PBMCs, collected 14 days before vaccination. Every receptor here comes from a man in his fifties who received an inactivated influenza vaccine.

This clonotype was detected only a few times. This sequence joins TRBV20-1 and TRBJ2-5, with 9 positions matching TRBD2. Trimming at V came to 2 bases and at J to 4 bases, leaving 8 bases not matched to a gene. The germline V gene encodes CDR1 DFQATT and CDR2 SNEGSKA (reference sequence). The CDR3 runs 15 residues. CDR3 in DNA: TGCAGTGCTAGAAATCCTAGCGGGGCACTAGAGACCCAGTACTTC. Its protein product is CSARNPSGALETQYF.

The chain couples TRBV7-8 to TRBJ2-5, with D perhaps matching TRBD2 (6 bases). This CDR3 has 13 amino acids. Germline CDR1 and CDR2: SGHVS and FQNEAQ. V dropped 8 bases and J dropped 3 bases, with 13 bases sitting between them. The CDR3 sequence is CASARAGKETQYF. CDR3 in DNA: TGTGCCAGCGCAAGGGCGGGGAAAGAGACCCAGTACTTC.

This rearrangement joins TRBV12-3 or TRBV12-4 to TRBJ2-3; D might be TRBD1 (6 bases). CDR3 length: 17 amino acids. V gave up 5 bases and J gave up 2 bases, with 20 bases separating them. Written as DNA, the CDR3 is TGTGCCAGCAGTCTCTCTGGACAGCTATATAACACAGATACGCAGTATTTT. Translated: CASSLSGQLYNTDTQYF.

Ten or more counts support this clonotype. The chain joins TRBV6-5 to TRBJ2-1; 9 bases line up with TRBD2. Germline values: CDR1 MNHEY, CDR2 SVGAGI. The CDR3 is 13 residues long. Trimming removed 4 bases from V and 15 bases from J; junction bases left unmatched: 10. CDR3 coding DNA: TGTGCCAGCAGTTCACTTGCGGGAGGGTTGCCGTTCTTC. The encoded protein is CASSSLAGGLPFF.

This clonotype appeared a few times. The chain is built from TRBV11-2 and TRBJ2-3, with 16 bases lining up with TRBD2. V shed 5 bases and J 7 bases; nucleotides not matched to a gene: 12. Germline-derived CDR1 and CDR2 are SGHAT and FQNNGV. This CDR3 comprises 18 residues. Here the CDR3 reads CASSAGLAGGPAWYTQYF. In DNA, the CDR3 is TGTGCCAGCAGCGCGGGACTAGCGGGAGGGCCAGCCTGGTATACGCAGTATTTT.

This clonotype has a count of ten or more. The chain links TRBV10-3 to TRBJ2-1; D unresolved. The CDR3 runs 11 residues. V was trimmed by 3 bases and J by 7 bases, leaving 4 bases between them. The V gene's germline CDR1 is ENHRY and CDR2 SYGVKD. For the CDR3, the DNA is TGTGCCATCAGTGATCGAAATGAGCAGTTCTTC. Encoded protein: CAISDRNEQFF.

This chain connects TRBV5-1 to TRBJ2-3; 7 nucleotides agree with TRBD2. The V and J ends lost 3 bases and 1 base, in that order; junction bases with no gene match: 8. The germline V gene encodes CDR1 SGHRS and CDR2 YFSETQ. CDR3 size: 16 residues. CDR3 region: CASSSGRGGGTDTQYF. CDR3 DNA sequence: TGCGCCAGCAGCTCGGGGAGGGGAGGGGGCACAGATACGCAGTATTTT. Full variable domain (remainder filled in from reference TRBV5-1 and TRBJ2-3): KAGVTQTPRYLIKTRGQQVTLSCSPISGHRSVSWYQQTPGQGLQFLFEYFSETQRNKGNFPGRFSGRQFSNSRSEMNVSTLELGDSALYLCASSSGRGGGTDTQYFGPGTRLTVL.

The rearrangement links TRBV4-1 to TRBJ2-5; TRBD1 agrees at 12 bases. Per germline, CDR1 MGHRA and CDR2 YSYEKL. Germline trimming cut 4 bases from V and 5 bases from J; bases unmatched to any gene: 8. This CDR3 comprises 16 residues. The CDR3 DNA is TGCGCCAGCAGCCCTTCCGGGACAGGGGGCTGGGAGACCCAGTACTTC. As protein: CASSPSGTGGWETQYF.

This chain connects TRBV6-2 or TRBV6-3 to TRBJ2-7; 14 positions match TRBD2. The length of the CDR3 is 19 residues. Germline V gives CDR1 MNHEY, CDR2 SVGEGT. Trimming took 6 bases from V and 1 from J; bases not matched to a gene: 14. The CDR3 sequence: CASSPIGTSGRSYSYEQYF. As DNA, the CDR3 is TGTGCCAGCAGCCCAATCGGGACTAGCGGGAGAAGCTATTCCTACGAGCAGTACTTC.

The rearrangement links TRBV28 to TRBJ1-5, with a tentative D call TRBD1 (6 bases). The V end was cut by 3 bases, the J end by 4 bases, with 10 bases between. Germline-derived CDR1 and CDR2 are MDHEN and SYDVKM. This CDR3 contains 14 residues. The CDR3 DNA reads as TGTGCCAGCAGTTTTTGGCAGGGGAATCAGCCCCAGCATTTT. Translation: CASSFWQGNQPQHF.

This clonotype was counted a few times. This rearrangement joins TRBV4-3 to TRBJ1-6, with 9 bases aligning to TRBD1. The CDR3 has 14 residues. Trimming removed 4 bases from V and 10 bases from J; junction bases left unmatched: 5. In germline, CDR1 is LGHNA, CDR2 YSLEER. Written as DNA, the CDR3 is TGCGCCAGCAGCCCGACAGGGGGTACCTCACCCCTCCACTTT. It yields the protein CASSPTGGTSPLHF.

This sequence joins TRBV5-5 and TRBJ2-7, with 10 bases lining up with TRBD1. The J segment lost 4 bases and the V segment lost 1 base, leaving 8 bases of the junction unmatched. Germline V lookup: CDR1 SGHKS, CDR2 YYEKEE (reference sequence). The CDR3 has 16 amino acids. The CDR3 DNA reads TGTGCCAGCAGCTTGCACGACAGGGGGCGCGAATACGAGCAGTACTTC. Translated, it gives CASSLHDRGREYEQYF. Filled out from reference TRBV5-5 and TRBJ2-7, the complete variable domain reads DAGVTQSPTHLIKTRGQQVTLRCSPISGHKSVSWYQQVLGQGPQFIFQYYEKEERGRGNFPDRFSARQFPNYSSELNVNALLLGDSALYLCASSLHDRGREYEQYFGPGTRLTVT.

This clonotype was counted ten times or more. This chain links TRBV29-1 with TRBJ2-7; the match to TRBD1 covers 7 bases. The CDR3 is made up of 15 amino acids. The V segment lost 1 base and the J segment 0 bases; nucleotides outside the gene matches: 6. Germline CDR1 and CDR2: SQVTM and ANQGSEA. The CDR3 sequence: CSVEGVGDSSYEQYF. DNA for the CDR3: TGCAGCGTTGAAGGAGTAGGGGACAGCTCCTACGAGCAGTACTTC.

The sample holds many counts of this clonotype. The chain employs TRBV5-1 and TRBJ2-3; perhaps TRBD1 as D (5 bases). The CDR3 is 15 residues long. V was shortened by 4 bases and J by 2 bases, with 14 bases between the two germline ends. CDR1 and CDR2 from the germline V gene are SGHRS and YFSETQ. The CDR3 DNA reads TGCGCCAGCAGCCTAAATCCAGGGTACACAGATACGCAGTATTTT. Translation gives CASSLNPGYTDTQYF.

This clonotype was counted only a few times. V is TRBV12-3 or TRBV12-4 and J is TRBJ1-1; possible D gene TRBD1, 5 bases. This CDR3 spans 12 amino acids. Between the trimmed V and J ends, which lost 11 bases and 1 base, there was a span of 11 bases. The CDR3 nucleotides are TGTGCCTCCGGGGGAGCGAACACTGAAGCTTTCTTT. Protein: CASGGANTEAFF.

This clonotype occurred a few times. This rearrangement joins TRBV20-1 to TRBJ1-5; 7 nucleotides agree with TRBD1. V lost 8 bases, J lost 3 bases, and 7 bases stayed unmatched. Per the germline V gene, CDR1 is DFQATT and CDR2 is SNEGSKA (reference sequence). The CDR3 spans 13 residues. Written as DNA, the CDR3 is TGCAGTTCCAGTGACAGGGTCAATCAGCCCCAGCATTTT. This translates into CSSSDRVNQPQHF.

This clonotype has ten or more counts. The gene calls are TRBV5-5 and TRBJ1-5; D ambiguous. The CDR3 has 15 amino acids. The V gene's germline CDR1 is SGHKS and CDR2 YYEKEE (reference sequence). Trimming cost V 6 bases and J 0 bases, with 13 bases left between them. DNA for the CDR3: TGTGCCAGCACCAGCGATGACTATAGCAATCAGCCCCAGCATTTT. The encoded protein is CASTSDDYSNQPQHF.